This T cell receptor (beta chain) was identified in a study of blood T cell repertoires in COVID-19. Study-wide background: Samples of COVID-19 (acute and convalescent) were obtained from the United States, Italy and Spain. Sample material is recorded as cDNA or gDNA derived from T cells, B-cell-depleted T cells, or PBMCs.

Original processing notes: Reference gene primer amplification yielded estimated nucleated cell counts. Clones were sequenced by immunoSEQ multiplex PCR, and TCRdb holds only the in-frame ones, with some missing. Clonal size and the V and J genes are those of that table, whereas D and trimming came from the DNA. The repertoire holds around 230,000 clones, with 83% as singletons. V lost 4 bases and J lost 0, with 11 bases in between. The CDR3 extends over 15 amino acids. Germline assignment: CDR1 SGHRS and CDR2 YFSETQ. The sample comprised peripheral blood. The rearrangement uses TRBV5-1 and TRBJ2-1, with D possibly matching TRBD1 (5 bases). This TCR came from a woman aged 70-85 years with active or convalescent COVID-19. This CDR3 reads CASSETDSSYNEQFF. The CDR3 DNA follows: TGCGCCAGCAGCGAGACAGATAGCTCCTACAATGAGCAGTTCTTC.